A selection of T cell receptor beta chains follows, all from one sample in a study of shared clonotypes between healthy human individuals. Clones were sequenced by immunoSEQ multiplex PCR, and TCRdb holds only the in-frame ones, with some missing. Of under 1 million clones listed, about 92% are singletons. Sequencing used naive CD8+ T cells sorted from blood. These receptors were taken from a man aged 30-40 years in good health. The CDR3 runs from the conserved cysteine through the conserved F or W. The D gene is left open where the match is weak. Clone sizes are given selectively: once, few, many, or a class where the clone is expanded.

CDR3aa	CDR3nt	abundance	len	d_gene	v_gene	j_gene
CASSQDGAGGRYGYTF	TGCGCCAGCAGCCAAGATGGGGCAGGGGGTCGGTATGGCTACACCTTC	-	16	TRBD1	TRBV4-1	TRBJ1-2
CASSIGLAGYNEQFF	TGTGCCAGCAGCATCGGACTAGCGGGTTACAATGAGCAGTTCTTC	-	15	TRBD2	TRBV27	TRBJ2-1
CASSLIPHNEQFF	TGTGCCAGCAGCCTCATCCCTCACAATGAGCAGTTCTTC	-	13	-	TRBV7-9	TRBJ2-1
CASSSQGNYGYTF	TGTGCCAGCAGCTCACAGGGAAACTATGGCTACACCTTC	-	13	-	TRBV13	TRBJ1-2
CASSLTLNTEAFF	TGTGCCAGCAGTTTAACTCTGAACACTGAAGCTTTCTTT	few	13	-	TRBV27	TRBJ1-1
CASAGQCQYF	TGTGCCAGCGCTGGGCAATGCCAGTATTTT	-	10	-	TRBV6-5	TRBJ2-3
CASSAGGTYEQYF	TGTGCCAGCAGCGCCGGGGGAACCTACGAGCAGTACTTC	-	13	-	TRBV13	TRBJ2-7
CASRAFSGTGPGETQYF	TGCGCCAGCAGGGCGTTCTCAGGGACAGGCCCTGGGGAGACCCAGTACTTC	-	17	TRBD1	TRBV10-2	TRBJ2-5
CASSLDLRTGTNNQPQHF	TGTGCCAGCAGCTTAGATCTCAGGACAGGGACCAACAATCAGCCCCAGCATTTT	once	18	TRBD1	TRBV7-9	TRBJ1-5
CASSLGGGQPSTDTQYF	TGTGCCAGCAGCTTAGGAGGTGGACAGCCTAGCACAGATACGCAGTATTTT	-	17	-	TRBV7-9	TRBJ2-3
CASSYLNEQFF	TGTGCCAGCAGCTATCTCAATGAGCAGTTCTTC	-	11	-	TRBV11-2	TRBJ2-1
CASSRLTGNTEAFF	TGTGCCAGCAGTAGGCTGACAGGGAACACTGAAGCTTTCTTT	-	14	-	TRBV28	TRBJ1-1
CASSLEEGDNEQFF	TGTGCCAGCAGCTTGGAGGAGGGGGACAATGAGCAGTTCTTC	-	14	-	TRBV5-4	TRBJ2-1
CASSLSGRSHGYTF	TGTGCCAGCAGCTTGTCGGGCAGGTCGCATGGCTACACCTTC	-	14	-	TRBV5-6	TRBJ1-2
CAPGRSGSRGEQFF	TGTGCCCCAGGGAGGAGCGGGAGTCGGGGTGAGCAGTTCTTC	-	14	TRBD2	TRBV5-4	TRBJ2-1
CASSSTGGNYNEQFF	TGTGCCAGCAGCTCCACGGGAGGTAACTACAATGAGCAGTTCTTC	-	15	TRBD2	TRBV7-2	TRBJ2-1
CASSFPQGATDTQYF	TGTGCCAGCAGCTTTCCACAGGGGGCAACAGATACGCAGTATTTT	-	15	TRBD1	TRBV7-2	TRBJ2-3
CATSRDFGLEGGYTF	TGTGCCACCAGCAGAGATTTTGGCCTGGAGGGGGGCTACACCTTC	-	15	-	TRBV15	TRBJ1-2
CASSLDGHLYEQYF	TGCGCCAGCAGCTTGGACGGGCACCTCTACGAGCAGTACTTC	-	14	-	TRBV5-1	TRBJ2-7
CASSLQGSYTEAFF	TGTGCCAGCAGTTTACAGGGCAGCTACACTGAAGCTTTCTTT	-	14	-	TRBV28	TRBJ1-1
CASSQEGGLPNEKLFF	TGCGCCAGCAGCCAAGAAGGAGGGTTGCCTAATGAAAAACTGTTTTTT	-	16	-	TRBV4-1	TRBJ1-4
CASSDWGLADEQFF	TGTGCCAGCAGTGATTGGGGACTAGCAGATGAGCAGTTCTTC	-	14	TRBD2	TRBV6-1	TRBJ2-1
CASSQQGGNEQFF	TGTGCCAGCAGCCAGCAGGGGGGGAATGAGCAGTTCTTC	few	13	-	TRBV6-5	TRBJ2-1
CASSAHGTGRAEAFF	TGTGCCAGCAGCGCTCATGGGACAGGGCGGGCTGAAGCTTTCTTT	-	15	TRBD1	TRBV5-8	TRBJ1-1
CASGGDEHAGELFF	TGTGCCAGCGGGGGGGACGAGCACGCCGGGGAGCTGTTTTTT	-	14	TRBD2	TRBV6-6	TRBJ2-2
CASSESGSRETQYF	TGTGCCAGCAGTGAGTCCGGGAGTCGAGAGACCCAGTACTTC	-	14	-	TRBV6-1	TRBJ2-5
CASTGRGSYNEQFF	TGTGCCAGCACGGGGCGGGGCTCCTACAATGAGCAGTTCTTC	-	14	-	TRBV2	TRBJ2-1
CASSLLAGGYEQYF	TGTGCCAGCAGCTTACTAGCGGGAGGTTACGAGCAGTACTTC	-	14	TRBD2	TRBV7-9	TRBJ2-7
CASSQGGQGGSYEQYF	TGCGCCAGCAGCCAAGGGGGACAGGGCGGTTCCTACGAGCAGTACTTC	-	16	TRBD1	TRBV4-3	TRBJ2-7
CASSTASHRAF	TGTGCCAGCAGTACTGCTTCACACAGGGCCTTC	-	11	-	TRBV7-8	TRBJ1-2
CASSAHARNNEQFF	TGTGCCAGCAGTGCGCATGCCAGGAACAATGAGCAGTTCTTC	-	14	-	TRBV5-4	TRBJ2-1
CASSLSANEQFF	TGTGCCAGCAGCTTATCGGCCAATGAGCAGTTCTTC	-	12	-	TRBV7-6	TRBJ2-1
CASSLKQGVWETQYF	TGTGCCAGCAGCCTGAAACAGGGAGTGTGGGAGACCCAGTACTTC	-	15	-	TRBV2	TRBJ2-5
CASSVRRGPQETQYF	TGTGCCAGCAGCGTCCGTCGAGGTCCCCAAGAGACCCAGTACTTC	-	15	-	TRBV9	TRBJ2-5
CASSVVAGGTYNEQFF	TGTGCCAGCAGCGTAGTAGCGGGAGGTACCTACAATGAGCAGTTCTTC	-	16	TRBD2	TRBV9	TRBJ2-1
CSVDRDSEETQYF	TGCAGCGTTGACCGGGACAGCGAAGAGACCCAGTACTTC	once	13	TRBD1	TRBV29-1	TRBJ2-5
CASSRGGLAGGEQYF	TGTGCCAGCAGTCGAGGAGGACTAGCGGGAGGCGAGCAGTACTTC	-	15	TRBD2	TRBV27	TRBJ2-7
CASSLRAGMYNEQFF	TGTGCCAGCAGCTTACGGGCAGGGATGTACAATGAGCAGTTCTTC	-	15	-	TRBV5-6	TRBJ2-1
CAWDPGTKILQETQYF	TGTGCCTGGGACCCCGGGACTAAAATTCTCCAAGAGACCCAGTACTTC	-	16	TRBD2	TRBV30	TRBJ2-5
CASSYPDRVGHNEQFF	TGTGCCAGCAGTTATCCAGACAGGGTGGGTCACAATGAGCAGTTCTTC	-	16	TRBD1	TRBV7-9	TRBJ2-1
CSVLDRLGEQYF	TGCAGCGTTCTAGACAGGCTGGGGGAGCAGTACTTC	-	12	-	TRBV29-1	TRBJ2-7
CASTPRGSNQPQHF	TGTGCCAGCACCCCGAGGGGGAGCAATCAGCCCCAGCATTTT	-	14	-	TRBV7-8	TRBJ1-5
CASSKEGGVYEQYF	TGTGCCAGCAGCAAAGAAGGAGGGGTCTACGAGCAGTACTTC	-	14	-	TRBV21-1	TRBJ2-7
CASSPKRAMAYEQYF	TGTGCCAGCAGTCCGAAGCGGGCGATGGCCTACGAGCAGTACTTC	-	15	-	TRBV5-8	TRBJ2-7
CASRDPCEVDNEQFF	TGTGCCAGCCGCGACCCCTGCGAGGTCGACAATGAGCAGTTCTTC	-	15	-	TRBV21-1	TRBJ2-1
CASSAAGASYNEQFF	TGTGCCAGCAGCGCAGCCGGGGCCTCCTACAATGAGCAGTTCTTC	-	15	-	TRBV9	TRBJ2-1
CASSPRTSGSTDTQYF	TGTGCCAGCAGTCCGCGGACTAGCGGAAGCACAGATACGCAGTATTTT	-	16	TRBD2	TRBV27	TRBJ2-3
CASSYSSGSYEQYF	TGTGCCAGCAGTTACTCGAGCGGTTCCTACGAGCAGTACTTC	-	14	-	TRBV6-5	TRBJ2-7
CASGAGGPDTQYF	TGTGCCAGCGGGGCGGGAGGGCCAGATACGCAGTATTTT	-	13	TRBD2	TRBV7-9	TRBJ2-3
CASSPRRSTGESWYEQYF	TGTGCCAGCAGCCCCCGAAGGTCCACAGGGGAAAGTTGGTACGAGCAGTACTTC	-	18	TRBD1	TRBV7-9	TRBJ2-7
CSVEGDRDYQETQYF	TGCAGCGTTGAGGGGGACAGGGACTATCAAGAGACCCAGTACTTC	-	15	TRBD1	TRBV29-1	TRBJ2-5
CASSGEGNQPQHF	TGTGCCAGCTCAGGGGAGGGGAATCAGCCCCAGCATTTT	-	13	-	TRBV18	TRBJ1-5
CASSLNPVRGQASYEQYF	TGTGCCAGCAGTTTAAATCCCGTGAGGGGACAGGCCTCCTACGAGCAGTACTTC	once	18	TRBD1	TRBV28	TRBJ2-7
CASSLGLAGGWDYNEQFF	TGCGCCAGCAGCTTGGGACTAGCGGGAGGGTGGGACTACAATGAGCAGTTCTTC	once	18	TRBD2	TRBV5-1	TRBJ2-1
CASSAAGGVYGELFF	TGTGCCAGCAGTGCGGCGGGAGGGGTGTACGGGGAGCTGTTTTTT	-	15	TRBD2	TRBV2	TRBJ2-2
CASSLNRGDNEQFF	TGTGCCAGCAGCTTAAATCGGGGCGACAATGAGCAGTTCTTC	-	14	-	TRBV7-9	TRBJ2-1
CASSVAFSYEQYF	TGTGCCAGCAGTGTGGCCTTCTCCTACGAGCAGTACTTC	-	13	-	TRBV6-1	TRBJ2-7